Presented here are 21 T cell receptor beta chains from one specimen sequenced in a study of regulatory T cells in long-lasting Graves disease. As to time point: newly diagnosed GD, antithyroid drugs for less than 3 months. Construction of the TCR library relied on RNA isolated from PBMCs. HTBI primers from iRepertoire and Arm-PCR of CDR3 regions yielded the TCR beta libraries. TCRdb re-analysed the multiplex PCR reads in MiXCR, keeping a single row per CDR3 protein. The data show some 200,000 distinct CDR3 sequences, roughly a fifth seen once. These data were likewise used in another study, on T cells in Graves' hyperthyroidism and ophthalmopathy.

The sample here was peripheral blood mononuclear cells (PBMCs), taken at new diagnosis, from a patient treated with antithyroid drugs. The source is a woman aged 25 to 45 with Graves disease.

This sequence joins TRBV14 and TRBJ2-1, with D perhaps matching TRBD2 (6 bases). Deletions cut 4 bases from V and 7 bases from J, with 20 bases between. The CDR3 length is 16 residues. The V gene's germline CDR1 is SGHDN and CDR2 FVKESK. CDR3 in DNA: TGTGCCAGCAGCCCGGCTTTAAGGGAGGCGGGAAATGAGCAGTTCTTC. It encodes CASSPALREAGNEQFF.

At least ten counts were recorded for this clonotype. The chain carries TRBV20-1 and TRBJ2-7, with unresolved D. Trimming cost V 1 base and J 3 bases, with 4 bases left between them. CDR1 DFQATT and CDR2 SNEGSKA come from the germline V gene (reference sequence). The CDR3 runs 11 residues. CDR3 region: CSARGHYEQYF. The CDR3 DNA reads TGCAGTGCTAGAGGTCACTACGAGCAGTACTTC.

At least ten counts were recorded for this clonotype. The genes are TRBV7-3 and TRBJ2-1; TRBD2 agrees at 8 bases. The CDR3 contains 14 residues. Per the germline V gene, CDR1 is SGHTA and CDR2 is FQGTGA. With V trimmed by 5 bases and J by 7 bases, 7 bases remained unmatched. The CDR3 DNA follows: TGTGCCAGCAGCCCGACTAGCGTGGTTAATGAGCAGTTCTTC. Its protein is CASSPTSVVNEQFF.

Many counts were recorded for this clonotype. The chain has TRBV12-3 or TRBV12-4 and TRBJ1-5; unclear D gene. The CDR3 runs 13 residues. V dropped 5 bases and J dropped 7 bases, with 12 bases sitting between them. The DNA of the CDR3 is TGTGCCAGCAGTACGATAGGGAGGCAGCCCCAGCATTTT. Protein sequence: CASSTIGRQPQHF.

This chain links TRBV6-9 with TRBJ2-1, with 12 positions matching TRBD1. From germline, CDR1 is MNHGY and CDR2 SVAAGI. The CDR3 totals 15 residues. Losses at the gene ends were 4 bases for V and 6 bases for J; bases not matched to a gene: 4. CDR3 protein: CASSSGTGGFNEQFF. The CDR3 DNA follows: TGTGCCAGCAGTTCCGGGACAGGGGGCTTCAATGAGCAGTTCTTC.

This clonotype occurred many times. The CDR3 loop is CASSQGTANPRAYTF. In DNA, the CDR3 is TGCGCCAGCAGCCAGGGGACAGCCAACCCGCGGGCCTACACCTTC. The chain is built from TRBV4-1 and TRBJ1-2; the match to TRBD1 covers 7 bases. The CDR3 loop spans 15 amino acids. The germline V gene has CDR1 MGHRA and CDR2 YSYEKL. V gave up 3 bases and J gave up 10 bases; unmatched junction bases: 14.

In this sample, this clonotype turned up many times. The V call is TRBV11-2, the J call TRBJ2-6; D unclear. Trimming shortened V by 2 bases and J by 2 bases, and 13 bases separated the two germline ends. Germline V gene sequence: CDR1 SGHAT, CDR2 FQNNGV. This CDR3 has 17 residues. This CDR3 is CASSLRARRAGANVLTF. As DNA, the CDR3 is TGTGCCAGCAGCTTACGGGCTCGTCGCGCTGGGGCCAACGTCCTGACTTTC.

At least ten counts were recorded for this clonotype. CDR3 nucleotides: TGTGCCAGCAGCTTCGGGACTAGCGGGGGGGCTAGCACAGATACGCAGTATTTT. Translating gives CASSFGTSGGASTDTQYF. The chain is built from TRBV11-3 and TRBJ2-3, with 16 bases that match TRBD2. Germline V lookup: CDR1 SGHNT, CDR2 YENEEA. The CDR3 has 18 amino acids. With 3 bases clipped from V and 0 bases from J, the junction kept 3 bases outside the gene matches.

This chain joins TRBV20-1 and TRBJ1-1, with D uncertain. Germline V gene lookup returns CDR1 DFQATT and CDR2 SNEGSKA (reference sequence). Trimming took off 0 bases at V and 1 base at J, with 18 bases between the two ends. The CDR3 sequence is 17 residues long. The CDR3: CSAREREGWGRNTEAFF. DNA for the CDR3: TGCAGTGCTAGAGAGAGGGAAGGGTGGGGTCGGAACACTGAAGCTTTCTTT.

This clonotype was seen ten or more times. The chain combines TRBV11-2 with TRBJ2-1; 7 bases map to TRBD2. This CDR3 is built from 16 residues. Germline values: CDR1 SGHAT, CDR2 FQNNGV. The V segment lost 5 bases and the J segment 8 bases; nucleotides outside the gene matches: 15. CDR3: CASSKFDGGRSDEQFF. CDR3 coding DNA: TGTGCCAGCAGCAAGTTCGACGGCGGGAGATCGGATGAGCAGTTCTTC.

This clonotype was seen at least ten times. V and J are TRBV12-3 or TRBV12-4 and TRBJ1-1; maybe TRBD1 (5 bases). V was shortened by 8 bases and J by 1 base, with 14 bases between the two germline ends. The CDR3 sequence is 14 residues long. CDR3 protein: CASRSVRGNTEAFF. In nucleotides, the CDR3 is TGTGCCAGCCGATCCGTTAGGGGGAACACTGAAGCTTTCTTT.

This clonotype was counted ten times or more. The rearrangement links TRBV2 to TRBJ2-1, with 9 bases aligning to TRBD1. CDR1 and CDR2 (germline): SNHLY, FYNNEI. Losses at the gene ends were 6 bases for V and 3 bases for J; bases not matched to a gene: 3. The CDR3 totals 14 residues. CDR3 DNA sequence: TGTGCCAGCAGGGAGGACAGGGGCTACAATGAGCAGTTCTTC. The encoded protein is CASREDRGYNEQFF.

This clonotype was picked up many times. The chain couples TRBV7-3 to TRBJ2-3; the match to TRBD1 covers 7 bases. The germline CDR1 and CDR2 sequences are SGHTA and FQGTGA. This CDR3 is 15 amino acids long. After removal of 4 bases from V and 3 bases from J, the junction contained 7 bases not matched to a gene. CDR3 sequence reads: CASSSSGRGTDTQYF. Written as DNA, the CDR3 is TGTGCCAGCAGCTCTTCGGGCAGGGGGACAGATACGCAGTATTTT.

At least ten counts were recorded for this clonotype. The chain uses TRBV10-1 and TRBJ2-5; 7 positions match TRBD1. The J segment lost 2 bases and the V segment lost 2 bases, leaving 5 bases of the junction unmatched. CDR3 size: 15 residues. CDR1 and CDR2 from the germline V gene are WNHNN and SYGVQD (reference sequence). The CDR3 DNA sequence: TGCGCCAGCAGTGAGGGCCGGACAGGACAAGAGACCCAGTACTTC. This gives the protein CASSEGRTGQETQYF.

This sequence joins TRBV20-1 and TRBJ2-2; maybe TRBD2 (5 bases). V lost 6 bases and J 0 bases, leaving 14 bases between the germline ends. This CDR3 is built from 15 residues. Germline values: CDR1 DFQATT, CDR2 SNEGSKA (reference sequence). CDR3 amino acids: CSAVDGGPNTGELFF. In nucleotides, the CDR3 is TGCAGTGCCGTCGACGGCGGGCCGAACACCGGGGAGCTGTTTTTT.

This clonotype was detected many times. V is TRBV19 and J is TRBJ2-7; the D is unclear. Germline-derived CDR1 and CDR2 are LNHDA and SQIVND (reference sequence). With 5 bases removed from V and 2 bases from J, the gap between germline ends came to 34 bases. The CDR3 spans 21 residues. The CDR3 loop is CASSGRAWVNIKLISTYEQYF. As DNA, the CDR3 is TGTGCCAGTAGTGGAAGGGCGTGGGTCAACATAAAGCTGATTTCGACCTACGAGCAGTACTTC.

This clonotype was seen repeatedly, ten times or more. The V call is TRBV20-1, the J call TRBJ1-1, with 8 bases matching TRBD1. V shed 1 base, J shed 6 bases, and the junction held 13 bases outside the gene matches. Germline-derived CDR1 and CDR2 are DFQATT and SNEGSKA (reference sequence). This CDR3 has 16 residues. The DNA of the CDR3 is TGCAGTGCTAGAGGGCAGGGGGCTCTTTGGTTTGCTGAAGCTTTCTTT. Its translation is CSARGQGALWFAEAFF.

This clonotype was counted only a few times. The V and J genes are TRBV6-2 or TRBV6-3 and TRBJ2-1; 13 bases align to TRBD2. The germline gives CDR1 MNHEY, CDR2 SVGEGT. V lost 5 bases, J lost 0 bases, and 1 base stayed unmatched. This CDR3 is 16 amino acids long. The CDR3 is CASSRTSGGSYNEQFF. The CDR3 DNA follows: TGTGCCAGCAGTAGGACTAGCGGGGGCTCCTACAATGAGCAGTTCTTC.

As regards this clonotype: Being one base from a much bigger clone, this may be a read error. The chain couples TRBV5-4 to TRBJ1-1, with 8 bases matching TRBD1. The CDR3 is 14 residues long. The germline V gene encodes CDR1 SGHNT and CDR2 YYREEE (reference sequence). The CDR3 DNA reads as TGTGCCAGCATCGACTGGGACAGGAACACTGAATCTTTCTTT. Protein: CASIDWDRNTESFF.

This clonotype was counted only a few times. The CDR3 nucleotides are TGTGCCAGCAGCTTATTGACAGCCATTAGAAACACAGATACGCAGTATTTT. The encoded protein is CASSLLTAIRNTDTQYF. This chain connects TRBV7-9 to TRBJ2-3; D might be TRBD1 (5 bases). Germline V gene data show CDR1 as SEHNR and CDR2 as FQNEAQ (reference sequence). CDR3 length: 17 amino acids. V shed 2 bases and J shed 2 bases, with 17 bases lying between them.

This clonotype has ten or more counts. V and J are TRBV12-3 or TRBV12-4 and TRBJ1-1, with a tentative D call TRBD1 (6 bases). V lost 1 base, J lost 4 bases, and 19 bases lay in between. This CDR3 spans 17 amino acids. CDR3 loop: CASSLGWGAPRGTEAFF. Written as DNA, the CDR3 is TGTGCCAGCAGTTTAGGGTGGGGGGCCCCAAGAGGCACTGAAGCTTTCTTT.